The 19 T cell receptor beta chains listed next were all sequenced from one sample in a study of siplizumab effects on memory and regulatory T cells. Some clones are missing from TCRdb's copy, which holds only in-frame ones; the method was immunoSEQ multiplex PCR. The sample shows around 100,000 clones, nearly 95% of them seen only once. Sequencing was done on a sample of non-Treg CD4+ T cells sorted from blood. The receptors here all came from a human donor in good health.

The chain has TRBV25-1 and TRBJ1-1; TRBD1 agrees at 9 bases. CDR1 and CDR2 from the germline V gene are MGHDK and SYGVNS. This CDR3 is 15 amino acids long. V was clipped by 1 base and J by 6 bases; unmatched bases: 6. CDR3 in DNA: TGTGCCAGCAGTGAATCCACAGGGGGCATCTCTGAAGCTTTCTTT. Amino acids: CASSESTGGISEAFF.

The chain uses TRBV5-1 and TRBJ2-7; D remains ambiguous. The germline V gene encodes CDR1 SGHRS and CDR2 YFSETQ. This CDR3 has 12 residues. The ends were cut back, 7 bases at V and 5 bases at J, with 13 bases in the middle. For the CDR3, the DNA is TGCGCCAGCTACACGACTGGGAACGAGCAGTACTTC. This gives the protein CASYTTGNEQYF.

CDR3 nucleotide sequence: TGTGCCAGCAGTTTAAATGGGAAAGGGCCCCGAGGTGAGGCCCAGTACTTC. Protein sequence: CASSLNGKGPRGEAQYF. The chain employs TRBV28 and TRBJ2-5; D uncertain. Trimming pared 2 bases from V and 9 bases from J, leaving 25 bases between. Germline values: CDR1 MDHEN, CDR2 SYDVKM. The CDR3 is made up of 17 amino acids. The full variable domain, its missing parts supplied by reference TRBV28 and TRBJ2-5, is DVKVTQSSRYLVKRTGEKVFLECVQDMDHENMFWYRQDPGLGLRLIYFSYDVKMKEKGDIPEGYSVSREKKERFSLILESASTNQTSMYLCASSLNGKGPRGEAQYFGPGTRLLVL.

This rearrangement joins TRBV28 to TRBJ2-7; TRBD1 matches 10 bases. Germline V gene data show CDR1 as MDHEN and CDR2 as SYDVKM. This CDR3 region has 15 residues. Unmatched junction bases numbered 6, after V lost 5 bases and J lost 2 bases. As DNA, the CDR3 is TGTGCCAGCAGTCTACCGGGACAGGGGACCTACGAGCAGTACTTC. Translation gives CASSLPGQGTYEQYF.

The J gene is TRBJ2-7, the V gene TRBV20-1; D is uncertain. From germline, CDR1 is DFQATT and CDR2 SNEGSKA (reference sequence). V was cut by 8 bases and J by 6 bases, with 14 bases left in between. The CDR3 length is 11 residues. In DNA form, the CDR3 reads TGCAGTCTTCATGACGTTGGCGAGCAGTACTTC. This translates into CSLHDVGEQYF.

CDR3 nucleotide sequence: TGTGCCAGCAGTAATAATGAAAAACTGTTTTTT. This codes for CASSNNEKLFF. The V call is TRBV28, the J call TRBJ1-4, with D uncertain. This CDR3 spans 11 amino acids. Trimming took 5 bases from V and 4 from J, leaving 2 bases between them. Germline CDR1 MDHEN, CDR2 SYDVKM. Full variable domain (outside the CDR3, taken from reference TRBV28 and TRBJ1-4): DVKVTQSSRYLVKRTGEKVFLECVQDMDHENMFWYRQDPGLGLRLIYFSYDVKMKEKGDIPEGYSVSREKKERFSLILESASTNQTSMYLCASSNNEKLFFGSGTQLSVL.

The chain recombines TRBV5-1 with TRBJ2-3; 11 nucleotides agree with TRBD2. The CDR3 sequence is 17 residues long. The junction had 14 bases not matched to a gene; V was cut back by 2 bases and J by 9 bases. Looked up from germline, CDR1 is SGHRS and CDR2 is YFSETQ. CDR3 DNA: TGCGCCAGCAGCTTAAGTGCTAGCGGGAGGCCCATTACCACGCAGTATTTT. It yields the protein CASSLSASGRPITTQYF.

The chain carries TRBV7-3 and TRBJ1-1; TRBD1 matches at 8 bases. CDR3 length: 19 amino acids. CDR1 and CDR2 (germline): SGHTA, FQGTGA. J lost 10 bases, V lost 0 bases, and 22 bases had no gene match. Written as DNA, the CDR3 is TGTGCCAGCAGCTTAACCCCAGGGGGCGGGACGACGGTCGGTACACGAGCTTTCTTT. This translates into CASSLTPGGGTTVGTRAFF.

The rearrangement links TRBV19 to TRBJ2-2, with unresolved D. Germline V gene data show CDR1 as LNHDA and CDR2 as SQIVND (reference sequence). Between the trimmed V and J ends, which lost 3 bases and 5 bases, there was a span of 13 bases. This CDR3 has 15 amino acids. The CDR3 loop reads CASSIGLVATGELFF. CDR3 in DNA: TGTGCCAGTAGTATCGGATTAGTCGCAACCGGGGAGCTGTTTTTT.

This clone was seen only a few times. The chain employs TRBV9 and TRBJ2-3; D not certain. This CDR3 has 14 residues. The ends were cut back, 0 bases at V and 4 bases at J, with 9 bases in the middle. Germline assignment: CDR1 SGDLS and CDR2 YYNGEE. The CDR3 nucleotides read TGTGCCAGCAGCGTAGGAGTTGGAGCAGATACGCAGTATTTT. Translation: CASSVGVGADTQYF.

The chain combines TRBV6-4 with TRBJ1-5; the match to TRBD1 covers 8 bases. Per the germline V gene, CDR1 is MRHNA and CDR2 is SNTAGT. CDR3 size: 15 residues. The V segment lost 5 bases and the J segment 6 bases; nucleotides outside the gene matches: 9. CDR3 region: CASSSRQGSFQPQHF. The CDR3 nucleotides read TGTGCCAGCAGTTCCCGACAGGGGTCCTTTCAGCCCCAGCATTTT.

This chain connects TRBV19 to TRBJ1-1, with 7 positions matching TRBD1. V trimming: 4 bases; J trimming: 3 bases; junction bases outside the gene matches: 14. The CDR3 spans 17 residues. CDR1 is LNHDA, CDR2 SQIVND, per germline (reference sequence). CDR3 in DNA: TGTGCCAGTAGTAGGGGGAGGGGGCGCAGAGGATACACTGAAGCTTTCTTT. Translated, it gives CASSRGRGRRGYTEAFF. The full variable domain, rest sourced from reference TRBV19 and TRBJ1-1, is DGGITQSPKYLFRKEGQNVTLSCEQNLNHDAMYWYRQDPGQGLRLIYYSQIVNDFQKGDIAEGYSVSREKKESFPLTVTSAQKNPTAFYLCASSRGRGRRGYTEAFFGQGTRLTVV.

This rearrangement joins TRBV5-1 to TRBJ2-5; no clear D gene. V gave up 0 bases and J gave up 11 bases, with 17 bases separating them. The CDR3 is 14 residues long. Germline CDR1 SGHRS, CDR2 YFSETQ. DNA of the CDR3: TGCGCCAGCAGCTTGGAAGTAGGTCGGGCCCCACAGTACTTC. Its protein is CASSLEVGRAPQYF.

Note on this clone: The sample contains more than one DNA sequence encoding this CDR3. The chain couples TRBV29-1 to TRBJ1-4; TRBD1 is a possible D gene (6 bases). Germline V gene lookup returns CDR1 SQVTM and CDR2 ANQGSEA. The CDR3 covers 13 residues. V lost 4 bases and J lost 2, with 8 bases in between. The DNA of the CDR3 is TGCAGCGTTGGGGGGGGCACTAATGAAAAACTGTTTTTT. Translated: CSVGGGTNEKLFF.

The J gene is TRBJ1-2, the V gene TRBV5-1; TRBD1 agrees at 7 bases. CDR1 is SGHRS, CDR2 YFSETQ, per germline. The CDR3 runs to 15 residues. V shed 1 base and J 5 bases; nucleotides not matched to a gene: 8. Written as DNA, the CDR3 is TGCGCCAGCAGCTTGTCTCCGGGACAGTCTTATGGCTACACCTTC. Amino acids: CASSLSPGQSYGYTF.

This chain joins TRBV7-3 and TRBJ2-7; D is unresolved. CDR1 SGHTA and CDR2 FQGTGA come from the germline V gene. The CDR3 is 13 residues long. V shed 1 base and J shed 7 bases, with 11 bases lying between them. CDR3 DNA sequence: TGTGCCAGCAGCTTAAATTCGGTAGGGGAGCAGTACTTC. Encoded protein: CASSLNSVGEQYF.

This chain joins TRBV5-1 and TRBJ2-5; possibly TRBD2 for D (6 bases). CDR1 and CDR2 (germline): SGHRS, YFSETQ. This CDR3 is built from 14 residues. V shed 0 bases and J shed 5 bases, with 11 bases lying between them. The DNA for the CDR3 is TGCGCCAGCAGCTTGGCCGGGAGTTATGAGACCCAGTACTTC. Encoded protein: CASSLAGSYETQYF.

The chain couples TRBV7-3 to TRBJ2-1, with D unresolved. CDR3 length: 14 residues. The V gene lost 3 bases and the J gene lost 1 base, with 7 bases spanning the gap. The V gene's germline CDR1 is SGHTA and CDR2 FQGTGA. CDR3 bases: TGTGCCAGCAGCTTCGGCCCGTCCTACAATGAGCAGTTCTTC. Translation: CASSFGPSYNEQFF.

A word on this clone: The identical CDR3 is also encoded by other nucleotide sequences in the sample. The chain uses TRBV9 and TRBJ1-1; no clear D gene. The ends were cut back, 1 base at V and 0 bases at J, with 4 bases in the middle. Germline V CDR1 and CDR2: SGDLS, YYNGEE. This CDR3 contains 13 residues. The CDR3 nucleotides read TGTGCCAGCAGCGTATTAATGAACACTGAAGCTTTCTTT. This codes for CASSVLMNTEAFF.